This is a list of T cell receptor beta chains from one sample in a study of cytomegalovirus exposure and HLA in healthy donors. Generated by immunoSEQ multiplex PCR, the TCRdb table keeps only in-frame clones and is missing some. The table has 150,000 to 160,000 clones, 65% to 75% seen once. Sequenced sample: PBMCs. The receptors stem from a man under 40 in good health and CMV-seronegative. Both conserved end residues are part of each CDR3. Fields, in order: J gene, clone size, V gene, D gene, CDR3 DNA, CDR3 protein. A D gene is named only where the DNA matches it firmly. The size entry is marked missing in some rows and otherwise reads once, few, many or a size class.

J: TRBJ1-1
size: -
V: TRBV7-9
D: -
DNA: TGTTCCAGCAGCTTAGCTGGGGCGAGGACTGAAGCTTTCTTT
CDR3: CSSSLAGARTEAFF

J: TRBJ2-1
size: -
V: TRBV13
D: -
DNA: TGTGCCAGCAGCTTGGGGGGATATTTGGTTGGCAATGAGCAGTTCTTC
CDR3: CASSLGGYLVGNEQFF

J: TRBJ1-4
size: -
V: TRBV7-9
D: TRBD1
DNA: TGTGCCAGCAGCGGAGGGACAGGGAGTCTGGGGCCTAATGAAAAACTGTTTTTT
CDR3: CASSGGTGSLGPNEKLFF

J: TRBJ1-4
size: -
V: TRBV5-8
D: TRBD1
DNA: TGTGCCAGCAGCGGGACAGCTAATGAAAAACTGTTTTTT
CDR3: CASSGTANEKLFF

J: TRBJ1-1
size: -
V: TRBV18
D: -
DNA: TGTGCTAACGCCCGGGGGGAGAACACTGAAGCTTTCTTT
CDR3: CANARGENTEAFF

J: TRBJ2-7
size: few
V: TRBV7-7
D: TRBD2
DNA: TGTGCCAGCAGCCCTCAGCGGGGGGCGGGCGAGCAGTACTTC
CDR3: CASSPQRGAGEQYF

J: TRBJ1-1
size: -
V: TRBV7-9
D: -
DNA: TGTGCCAGCAGCTTAGCGCAAGGAGCTGAAGCTTTCTTT
CDR3: CASSLAQGAEAFF

J: TRBJ2-6
size: -
V: TRBV2
D: TRBD1
DNA: TGTGCCAGCAGTAAGACAGGGTTCTCTGGGGCCAACGTCCTGACTTTC
CDR3: CASSKTGFSGANVLTF

J: TRBJ1-6
size: -
V: TRBV6-1
D: -
DNA: TGTGCCAGCACTGAGGTCCAGTATTCACCCCTCCACTTT
CDR3: CASTEVQYSPLHF

J: TRBJ1-5
size: -
V: TRBV7-2
D: -
DNA: TGTGCCAGCAGCCTCTCCGGAGGAAGCAATCAGCCCCAGCATTTT
CDR3: CASSLSGGSNQPQHF

J: TRBJ2-5
size: few
V: TRBV7-3
D: -
DNA: TGTGCCAGCAGCTTATATACAGGGGAGACCCAGTACTTC
CDR3: CASSLYTGETQYF

J: TRBJ2-5
size: once
V: TRBV9
D: -
DNA: TGTGCCAGCAGCGGAACCCGGGGGACCATCCAAGAGACCCAGTACTTC
CDR3: CASSGTRGTIQETQYF

J: TRBJ1-4
size: -
V: TRBV6-5
D: -
DNA: TGTGCCAGCAGTTACGTCAGCGGGGAAAAACTGTTTTTT
CDR3: CASSYVSGEKLFF

J: TRBJ2-2
size: -
V: TRBV6-5
D: TRBD1
DNA: TGTGCCAGCAGGGCGGACAGGGTGACCGGGGAGCTGTTTTTT
CDR3: CASRADRVTGELFF

J: TRBJ2-1
size: -
V: TRBV15
D: TRBD1
DNA: TGTGCCACCAGCACCCGGACAGGGCTCAATGAGCAGTTCTTC
CDR3: CATSTRTGLNEQFF

J: TRBJ2-2
size: -
V: TRBV6-5
D: -
DNA: TGTGCCACCGGGATTTTTGACACCGGGGAGCTGTTTTTT
CDR3: CATGIFDTGELFF

J: TRBJ1-4
size: -
V: TRBV28
D: TRBD1
DNA: TGTGCCAGCAGTTTAGGGGTCCTCCAGTCAGGGGGCGAAGATGAAAAACTGTTTTTT
CDR3: CASSLGVLQSGGEDEKLFF

J: TRBJ2-7
size: -
V: TRBV7-6
D: -
DNA: TGTGCCAGCAGTCCAGGACTCTTTCCCTACGAGCAGTACTTC
CDR3: CASSPGLFPYEQYF

J: TRBJ2-7
size: -
V: TRBV15
D: -
DNA: TGTGCCACCAGCCGAGGGGGGCGTCGAGAGCAGTACTTC
CDR3: CATSRGGRREQYF

J: TRBJ2-7
size: -
V: TRBV5-4
D: TRBD1
DNA: TGTGCCAGCAGCGCCCCTAGGGGACAGGGATACTACGAGCAGTACTTC
CDR3: CASSAPRGQGYYEQYF

J: TRBJ1-1
size: -
V: TRBV18
D: -
DNA: TGTGCCAGCTCACTGGGGCAGGGGAACACTGAAGCTTTCTTT
CDR3: CASSLGQGNTEAFF

J: TRBJ1-6
size: -
V: TRBV30
D: TRBD1
DNA: TGTGCCTGGAGCAGGGGGCGCCTTTATAATTCACCCCTCCACTTT
CDR3: CAWSRGRLYNSPLHF

J: TRBJ2-5
size: -
V: TRBV7-6
D: TRBD1
DNA: TGTGCCAGCAGCGGCCAGGGGGCAGGGGAGCAGTACTTC
CDR3: CASSGQGAGEQYF

J: TRBJ2-6
size: -
V: TRBV4-2
D: TRBD1
DNA: TGTGCCAGCAGCCAAGTCGCAGGGGGTGCTGGGGCCAACGTCCTGACTTTC
CDR3: CASSQVAGGAGANVLTF

J: TRBJ2-1
size: -
V: TRBV6-1
D: TRBD2
DNA: TGTGCCAGCAGGAAGGGCCCAGCGGGGGACAATGAGCAGTTCTTC
CDR3: CASRKGPAGDNEQFF

J: TRBJ2-7
size: once
V: TRBV27
D: TRBD2
DNA: TGTGCCAGCAGTTTACAGGGGTTAGCGGGGGGGCTAAAGGAGCAGTACTTC
CDR3: CASSLQGLAGGLKEQYF

J: TRBJ1-2
size: -
V: TRBV5-6
D: -
DNA: TGTGCCAGCAGCTTGGCCAGGGAAACTTATGGCTACCCCTTC
CDR3: CASSLARETYGYPF

J: TRBJ2-1
size: -
V: TRBV9
D: TRBD1
DNA: TGTGCCAGCAGCGCGGGGACAGGGATCTACAATGAGCAGTTCTTC
CDR3: CASSAGTGIYNEQFF

J: TRBJ2-2
size: -
V: TRBV6-1
D: -
DNA: TGTGCCAGCACGGACACGAACACCGGGGAGCTGTTTTTT
CDR3: CASTDTNTGELFF

J: TRBJ2-1
size: -
V: TRBV11-2
D: TRBD2
DNA: TGTGCCAGCAGGGATCATAGCGGGGGGGCTTATAATGAGCAGTTCTTC
CDR3: CASRDHSGGAYNEQFF

J: TRBJ2-1
size: -
V: TRBV6-1
D: -
DNA: TGTGCCAGCAGCGTCTCAGGTGCCCTTCCACGGCAGTTCTTC
CDR3: CASSVSGALPRQFF

J: TRBJ2-6
size: few
V: TRBV18
D: -
DNA: TGTGCCAGCTCATTAACAGGGTTCTCTGGGGCCAACGTCCTGACTTTC
CDR3: CASSLTGFSGANVLTF

J: TRBJ1-1
size: once
V: TRBV28
D: TRBD1
DNA: TGTGCCAGCAAGGGACAGGGTTATGTTGACCCTGAAGCTTTCTTT
CDR3: CASKGQGYVDPEAFF

J: TRBJ1-1
size: -
V: TRBV19
D: -
DNA: TGTGCCAGTAGTCCTCGGGCAGGGGAACTTCTGGCTTTCTTT
CDR3: CASSPRAGELLAFF

J: TRBJ2-5
size: -
V: TRBV18
D: -
DNA: TGTGCCAGCTCACTAGGCAGGTTCCAAGAGACCCAGTACTTC
CDR3: CASSLGRFQETQYF

J: TRBJ2-5
size: -
V: TRBV29-1
D: TRBD2
DNA: TGCAGCGTTGAAGTAGAGACTAGCGGGGGTTTCGAGACCCAGTACTTC
CDR3: CSVEVETSGGFETQYF

J: TRBJ1-1
size: -
V: TRBV29-1
D: -
DNA: TGCAGCGCCACCCCGCTCTGGGGGGCTGAAGCTTTCTTT
CDR3: CSATPLWGAEAFF

J: TRBJ2-7
size: -
V: TRBV5-1
D: -
DNA: TGCGCCAGCAGCTTGGACGTTGGGGCCGAGCAGTACTTC
CDR3: CASSLDVGAEQYF

J: TRBJ2-7
size: -
V: TRBV7-9
D: -
DNA: TGTTCCAGCAGTCTAGGGGTCTACGAGCAGTACTTC
CDR3: CSSSLGVYEQYF

J: TRBJ2-7
size: -
V: TRBV29-1
D: -
DNA: TGCAGCGTTGATTGGGCAGGGCGAGACGAGCAGTACTTC
CDR3: CSVDWAGRDEQYF

J: TRBJ2-1
size: few
V: TRBV2
D: -
DNA: TGTGCCAGCAGGATCTTCAGGGAAGTGCAGTTCTTC
CDR3: CASRIFREVQFF

J: TRBJ2-7
size: few
V: TRBV5-5
D: -
DNA: TGTGCCAGCAGCTTGGGCGCACCGAGCTCCTACGAGCAGTACTTC
CDR3: CASSLGAPSSYEQYF

J: TRBJ1-1
size: once
V: TRBV7-9
D: -
DNA: TGTGCCAGCAGCTTAGGGTCGGGGTGGGGAACTGAAGCTTTCTTT
CDR3: CASSLGSGWGTEAFF

J: TRBJ1-5
size: -
V: TRBV28
D: -
DNA: TGTGCCAGCACTTATAGCAATCAGCCCCAGCATTTT
CDR3: CASTYSNQPQHF

J: TRBJ2-1
size: -
V: TRBV29-1
D: TRBD1
DNA: TGCAGCGTTAGACAGGGTATCCATGAGCAGTTCTTC
CDR3: CSVRQGIHEQFF

J: TRBJ1-1
size: -
V: TRBV19
D: -
DNA: TGTGCCAGTAGCGTAGACACCTTGAACACTGAAGCTTTCTTT
CDR3: CASSVDTLNTEAFF

J: TRBJ2-3
size: -
V: TRBV4-3
D: TRBD1
DNA: TGCGCCAGCAGCCAAGACAGGGGGCTGGGAGATACGCAGTATTTT
CDR3: CASSQDRGLGDTQYF

J: TRBJ2-1
size: -
V: TRBV4-2
D: TRBD2
DNA: TGTGCCAGCAGCCAGCTTCAGGGCGGGGGGCTCTACAATGAGCAGTTCTTC
CDR3: CASSQLQGGGLYNEQFF

J: TRBJ2-1
size: -
V: TRBV27
D: TRBD2
DNA: TGTGCCAGCAGTCGAACTAGCGGGGGGGTAAACAATGAGCAGTTCTTC
CDR3: CASSRTSGGVNNEQFF

J: TRBJ1-6
size: once
V: TRBV30
D: TRBD1
DNA: TGTGCCTGGACCCATCCCGGGACAGGGCTCTATAATTCACCCCTCCACTTT
CDR3: CAWTHPGTGLYNSPLHF

J: TRBJ1-2
size: few
V: TRBV28
D: TRBD1
DNA: TGTGCCAGCAGTTTTTGGGCAGGGGGCTATGGCTACCCCTTC
CDR3: CASSFWAGGYGYPF

J: TRBJ2-1
size: few
V: TRBV9
D: TRBD2
DNA: TGTGCCAGCAGCGCCACGACTAGCGGGGTAGGCGAGCAGTTCTTC
CDR3: CASSATTSGVGEQFF

J: TRBJ2-1
size: -
V: TRBV5-1
D: -
DNA: TGCGCCAGCAGCTTGACTCACTCCAATGAGCAGTTCTTC
CDR3: CASSLTHSNEQFF

J: TRBJ2-7
size: -
V: TRBV11-2
D: TRBD1
DNA: TGTGCCAGCAGCTCCACCGGGACAGGGGGCGAGCAGTACTTC
CDR3: CASSSTGTGGEQYF

J: TRBJ2-3
size: -
V: TRBV5-1
D: TRBD2
DNA: TGCGCCAGCAGCCCACCGACTAGCGGGGCGAGTGATACGCAGTATTTT
CDR3: CASSPPTSGASDTQYF

J: TRBJ2-7
size: -
V: TRBV11-2
D: -
DNA: TGTGCCAGCAGCTTCGGCGGGGGCCGCTACGAGCAGTACTTC
CDR3: CASSFGGGRYEQYF

J: TRBJ2-3
size: -
V: TRBV7-3
D: -
DNA: TGTGCCAGCAGCTTTCAGGGCGGGGACCCAGATACGCAGTATTTT
CDR3: CASSFQGGDPDTQYF

J: TRBJ1-2
size: -
V: TRBV5-6
D: -
DNA: TGTGCCAGCAGCTCGGTGGGGGAGGACTATGGCTACACCTTC
CDR3: CASSSVGEDYGYTF

J: TRBJ1-5
size: -
V: TRBV4-2
D: -
DNA: TGTGCCAGCAGCCAGGTATCAGGGATCGGTCAGCCCCAGCATTTT
CDR3: CASSQVSGIGQPQHF

J: TRBJ1-3
size: -
V: TRBV4-1
D: -
DNA: TGCGCCAGCAGCCAAGGATTCGTCCGGGACATCGAGCCTGGAAACACCATATATTTT
CDR3: CASSQGFVRDIEPGNTIYF